This entry features one T cell receptor (beta chain) sequence. This sample was taken from a study of shared clonotypes between healthy human individuals. CDR1 is SGHTA, CDR2 FQGNSA, per germline. This CDR3 comprises 14 residues. With 1 base removed from V and 6 bases from J, the gap between germline ends came to 7 bases. The data were produced by immunoSEQ multiplex PCR, yet TCRdb's version contains in-frame clones alone and is incomplete. Here the sample spans approximately 2.5 million clones, roughly 92% being singletons. The sample consisted of naive CD4+ T cells sorted from blood. Regarding subset: CD45RA+ positively selected. The genes are TRBV7-2 and TRBJ1-6, with D hard to call. The receptor comes from a man between 18 and 35 years old in good health. Here the CDR3 DNA reads TGTGCCAGCAGCTTAGTCCGGACTAATTCACCCCTCCACTTT. Its protein is CASSLVRTNSPLHF.